This TCR beta chain was retrieved from a study of cytomegalovirus exposure and HLA in healthy donors. Germline V gene sequence: CDR1 SGHAT, CDR2 FQDESV (reference sequence). V was shortened by 5 bases and J by 6 bases, with 21 bases between the two germline ends. The CDR3 length is 16 residues. Study results and caveats: When analyzed later, a missense DCLRE1C variant was found to be linked to TCR beta V- and J-gene trimming.

On this clone itself: The antigen is undetermined.

PCR involved 60 Vbeta and 13 Jbeta primers. The assay was immunoSEQ multiplex PCR, and TCRdb's table has in-frame clones only and misses some. This sample yields 170,000 or so clones, of which roughly 87% are seen a single time; 0.5% to 0.55% belongs to the top ten. The receptor was isolated from a woman between 45 and 65 years old in good health and CMV-seronegative. The rearrangement uses TRBV11-1 and TRBJ2-3; D perhaps matches TRBD2 (6 bases). The sequenced sample consisted of PBMCs. CDR3 protein: CASSRGGGRHYDTQYF. DNA of the CDR3: TGTGCCAGCAGCCGAGGCGGAGGGAGGCATTACGATACGCAGTATTTT.